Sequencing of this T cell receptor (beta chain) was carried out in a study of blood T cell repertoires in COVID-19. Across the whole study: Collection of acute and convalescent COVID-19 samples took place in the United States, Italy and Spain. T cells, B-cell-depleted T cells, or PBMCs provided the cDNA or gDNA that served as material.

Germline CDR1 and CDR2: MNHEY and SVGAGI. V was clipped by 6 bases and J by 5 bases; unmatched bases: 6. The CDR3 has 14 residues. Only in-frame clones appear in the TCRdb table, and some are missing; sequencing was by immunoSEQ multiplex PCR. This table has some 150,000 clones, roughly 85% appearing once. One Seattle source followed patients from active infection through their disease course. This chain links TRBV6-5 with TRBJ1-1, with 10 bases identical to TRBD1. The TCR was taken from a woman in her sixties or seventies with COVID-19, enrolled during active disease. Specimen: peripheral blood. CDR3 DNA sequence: TGTGCCAGCAGCTTAAGACAGGGGGCAACTGAAGCTTTCTTT. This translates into CASSLRQGATEAFF.